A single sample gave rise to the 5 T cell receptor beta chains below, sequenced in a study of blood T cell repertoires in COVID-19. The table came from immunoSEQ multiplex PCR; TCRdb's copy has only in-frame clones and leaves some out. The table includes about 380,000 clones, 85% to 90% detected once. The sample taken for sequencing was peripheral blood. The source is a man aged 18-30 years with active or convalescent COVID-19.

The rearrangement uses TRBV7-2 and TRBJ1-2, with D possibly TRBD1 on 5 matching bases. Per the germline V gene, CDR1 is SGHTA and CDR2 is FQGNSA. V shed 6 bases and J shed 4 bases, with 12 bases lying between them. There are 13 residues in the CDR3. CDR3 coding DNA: TGTGCCAGCAGGAAAGGACAAAGCTATGGCTACACCTTC. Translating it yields CASRKGQSYGYTF. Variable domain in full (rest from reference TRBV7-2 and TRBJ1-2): GAGVSQSPSNKVTEKGKDVELRCDPISGHTALYWYRQSLGQGLEFLIYFQGNSAPDKSGLPSDRFSAERTGGSVSTLTIQRTQQEDSAVYLCASRKGQSYGYTFGSGTRLTVV.

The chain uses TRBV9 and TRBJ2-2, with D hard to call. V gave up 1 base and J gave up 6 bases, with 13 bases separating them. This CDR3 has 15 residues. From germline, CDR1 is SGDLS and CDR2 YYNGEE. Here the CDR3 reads CASSVLLGGAGELFF. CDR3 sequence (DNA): TGTGCCAGCAGCGTACTCTTAGGCGGAGCCGGGGAGCTGTTTTTT. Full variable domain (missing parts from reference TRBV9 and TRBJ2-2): DSGVTQTPKHLITATGQRVTLRCSPRSGDLSVYWYQQSLDQGLQFLIQYYNGEERAKGNILERFSAQQFPDLHSELNLSSLELGDSALYFCASSVLLGGAGELFFGEGSRLTVL.

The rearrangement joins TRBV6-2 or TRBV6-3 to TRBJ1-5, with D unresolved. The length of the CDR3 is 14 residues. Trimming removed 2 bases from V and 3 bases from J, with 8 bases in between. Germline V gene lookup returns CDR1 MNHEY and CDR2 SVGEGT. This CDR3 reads CASSYQAFNQPQHF. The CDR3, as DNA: TGTGCCAGCAGTTACCAGGCGTTCAATCAGCCCCAGCATTTT.

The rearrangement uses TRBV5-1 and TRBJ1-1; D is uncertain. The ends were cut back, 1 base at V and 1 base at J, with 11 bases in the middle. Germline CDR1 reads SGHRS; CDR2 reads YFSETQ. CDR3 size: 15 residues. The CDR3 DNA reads TGCGCCAGCAGCTTGATTGGGTCAGGGAACACTGAAGCTTTCTTT. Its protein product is CASSLIGSGNTEAFF. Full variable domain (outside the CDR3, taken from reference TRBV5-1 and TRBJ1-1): KAGVTQTPRYLIKTRGQQVTLSCSPISGHRSVSWYQQTPGQGLQFLFEYFSETQRNKGNFPGRFSGRQFSNSRSEMNVSTLELGDSALYLCASSLIGSGNTEAFFGQGTRLTVV.

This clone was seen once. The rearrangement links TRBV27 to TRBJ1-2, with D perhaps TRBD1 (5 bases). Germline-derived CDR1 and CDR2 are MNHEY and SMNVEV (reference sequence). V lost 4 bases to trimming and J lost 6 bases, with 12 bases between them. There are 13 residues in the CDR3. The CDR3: CASSSGGPNGYTF. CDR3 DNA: TGTGCCAGCAGTTCCGGGGGACCAAATGGCTACACCTTC.